This T cell receptor beta chain was recovered during a study of regulatory T cells in long-lasting Graves disease. Building the TCR beta libraries relied on iRepertoire HTBI primers, and CDR3 regions underwent Arm-PCR. TCRdb fed the multiplex PCR reads into MiXCR, producing one record per CDR3 protein. Of about 540,000 distinct CDR3 sequences in the sample, approximately 15% were seen once. Germline V gene data show CDR1 as GTSNPN and CDR2 as SVGIG (reference sequence). This CDR3 region has 13 residues. V dropped 1 base and J dropped 2 bases, with 9 bases sitting between them. The time point here: newly diagnosed GD, antithyroid drugs for less than 3 months. RNA from PBMCs was the source of the TCR library. The same sample was also studied in work on T cells in Graves' hyperthyroidism and ophthalmopathy.

The sequence was obtained from a man aged 25-45 years with Graves disease. This rearrangement joins TRBV30 to TRBJ2-7, with D uncertain. Sequenced here: peripheral blood mononuclear cells (PBMCs), sampled at new diagnosis, from a patient treated with antithyroid drugs. The CDR3 coding sequence is TGTGCCTGGAGTGGAGGTAGACCCTACGAGCAGTACTTC. Amino acid sequence: CAWSGGRPYEQYF.